The sequence of this T cell receptor (beta chain) was determined in a study of T cells in Graves' hyperthyroidism and ophthalmopathy. Study conclusions and caveats: In the blood, most expanded thyroid clonotypes above 0.001 appeared as well.

The CDR3 is 14 amino acids. V lost 1 base and J lost 6, with 10 bases in between. CDR1 is LNHNV and CDR2 is YYDKDF in the germline V gene (reference sequence). Amplification of TCR beta CDR3 regions was performed using RNA transcripts as template. Carried out on the TCR CDR3, a first-round RT-PCR used the HTBI primer set. Using its own MiXCR run on the multiplex PCR reads, TCRdb lists one record per CDR3 protein. The sample lists hundreds of thousands of distinct CDR3 sequences, about 14% occurring once. This clonotype was seen more than once but under ten times. Its antigen is not known. Sequencing was done on a sample of blood. This receptor was identified in a woman between 18 and 29 years old with Graves' hyperthyroidism. The rearrangement links TRBV15 to TRBJ1-5; a weak D match, TRBD1 (6 bases). The CDR3 protein is CATSRVRGFQPQHF. The CDR3 nucleotides read TGTGCCACCAGCAGAGTTAGGGGGTTTCAGCCCCAGCATTTT.